The next 29 T cell receptor beta chains were all read from a single sample in a study of identifying expanded T cells in peripheral blood. The assay was immunoSEQ multiplex PCR, and TCRdb's table has in-frame clones only and misses some. The profile shows approximately 100,000 clones, more than 85% of them singletons. The sequenced sample was blood. The origin of the receptors is a person aged 18 to 70 in good health.

The V gene is TRBV28, the J gene TRBJ2-7; 7 bases match TRBD1. CDR3 length: 16 residues. CDR1 and CDR2 from the germline V gene are MDHEN and SYDVKM. Unmatched junction bases numbered 16, after V lost 6 bases and J lost 5 bases. The CDR3 sequence is CASSLPGSGQLNEQYF. The DNA of the CDR3 is TGTGCCAGCAGCCTCCCAGGGTCGGGACAGCTCAACGAGCAGTACTTC.

This clone appeared a single time. This rearrangement joins TRBV14 to TRBJ1-1; D gene unclear. Germline loops: CDR1 SGHDN, CDR2 FVKESK. The CDR3 runs to 13 residues. Trimming pared 1 base from V and 0 bases from J, leaving 3 bases between. The CDR3 reads CASSQGVNTEAFF. The CDR3, as DNA: TGTGCCAGCAGCCAAGGGGTGAACACTGAAGCTTTCTTT.

Worth noting for this clone: The junction departs from germline at one end; a sequencing error may be responsible. The CDR3 is CASSVAGGTSETQYF. DNA of the CDR3: TGTGCCAGCAGCGTAGCGGGGGGAACCTCAGAGACCCAGTACTTC. The chain links TRBV7-9 to TRBJ2-5; the match to TRBD2 covers 10 bases. The germline gives CDR1 SEHNR, CDR2 FQNEAQ (reference sequence). This CDR3 comprises 15 residues. The entire variable domain, with the rest obtained from reference TRBV7-9 and TRBJ2-5, is as follows: DTGVSQNPRHKITKRGQNVTFRCDPISEHNRLYWYRQTLGQGPEFLTYFQNEAQLEKSRLLSDRFSAERPKGSFSTLEIQRTEQGDSAMYLCASSVAGGTSETQYFGPGTRLLVL.

This clone was detected only once. V is TRBV14 and J is TRBJ1-4, with a weak D call TRBD1 (5 bases). The CDR3 length is 17 residues. Looked up from germline, CDR1 is SGHDN and CDR2 is FVKESK. The V end was cut by 1 base, the J end by 7 bases, with 19 bases between. CDR3 in DNA: TGTGCCAGCAGCCAAGGGACTACCGGGGGGTTTGGTGAAAAACTGTTTTTT. The encoded protein is CASSQGTTGGFGEKLFF.

A single count supports this clone. The chain uses TRBV4-1 and TRBJ2-3; 12 positions agree with TRBD2. Germline assignment: CDR1 MGHRA and CDR2 YSYEKL. The length of the CDR3 is 16 residues. Trimming cost V 4 bases and J 8 bases; bases outside gene matches: 10. The DNA for the CDR3 is TGCGCCAGCAGCCCTGAGACTAGCGGGGGTTGGATTACGCAGTATTTT. Translating gives CASSPETSGGWITQYF.

The V gene is TRBV19, the J gene TRBJ1-1, with 9 nucleotides matching TRBD1. The CDR3 has 15 amino acids. Per germline, CDR1 LNHDA and CDR2 SQIVND (reference sequence). Trimming took 7 bases from V and 6 from J; bases not matched to a gene: 12. The CDR3 sequence: CASIVGQGRLAEAFF. The CDR3 DNA follows: TGTGCCAGTATTGTGGGACAGGGCCGCTTGGCTGAAGCTTTCTTT.

J is TRBJ2-5 and V is TRBV11-2; 8 positions agree with TRBD2. The CDR3 extends over 15 amino acids. V shed 4 bases and J 4 bases; nucleotides not matched to a gene: 8. The germline V gene encodes CDR1 SGHAT and CDR2 FQNNGV. CDR3 nucleotides: TGTGCCAGCAGCTCCTTAGCGGGGTTCGGAGAGACCCAGTACTTC. Protein: CASSSLAGFGETQYF.

The chain recombines TRBV28 with TRBJ1-2, with 9 bases lining up with TRBD1. Trimming at V came to 2 bases and at J to 4 bases, leaving 5 bases not matched to a gene. Germline V CDR1 and CDR2: MDHEN, SYDVKM. This CDR3 contains 15 residues. The CDR3 sequence is CASSLSTGGAYGYTF. The CDR3 DNA sequence: TGTGCCAGCAGTTTAAGCACAGGGGGCGCCTATGGCTACACCTTC.

The rearrangement uses TRBV30 and TRBJ1-1; D unclear. The CDR3 is 11 residues long. Trimming shortened V by 2 bases and J by 5 bases, and 6 bases separated the two germline ends. Germline lookup yields CDR1 GTSNPN and CDR2 SVGIG (reference sequence). The CDR3 DNA is TGTGCCTGGAGTCCGAGGACTGAAGCTTTCTTT. Residues: CAWSPRTEAFF.

The V call is TRBV4-3, the J call TRBJ2-5; 7 bases are a match to TRBD2. The length of the CDR3 is 21 residues. The ends lost 0 bases at V and 2 bases at J; junction bases unmatched: 21. Germline V CDR1 and CDR2: LGHNA, YSLEER. The CDR3 bases are TGCGCCAGCAGCCAAGACCGGCCCGGACTAGGGTTCCGTAGCCGACAAGAGACCCAGTACTTC. Its protein is CASSQDRPGLGFRSRQETQYF.

This clone was seen only a few times. The gene calls are TRBV18 and TRBJ2-7; tentative D call: TRBD1 (5 bases). Germline CDR1 KGHSH, CDR2 LQKENI. Trimming took 4 bases from V and 0 from J, leaving 7 bases between them. The CDR3 consists of 13 residues. Here the CDR3 reads CASSRQTSYEQYF. The CDR3 nucleotides read TGTGCCAGCTCACGACAGACCTCCTACGAGCAGTACTTC. Based on the CDR3 plus reference TRBV18 and TRBJ2-7, the full variable domain is NAGVMQNPRHLVRRRGQEARLRCSPMKGHSHVYWYRQLPEEGLKFMVYLQKENIIDESGMPKERFSAEFPKEGPSILRIQQVVRGDSAAYFCASSRQTSYEQYFGPGTRLTVT.

This chain connects TRBV19 to TRBJ2-7, with 9 bases matching TRBD1. The CDR3 length is 12 residues. The V segment lost 9 bases and the J segment 5 bases; nucleotides outside the gene matches: 5. The germline V gene encodes CDR1 LNHDA and CDR2 SQIVND (reference sequence). The CDR3: CASIGTGNEQYF. CDR3 DNA sequence: TGTGCCAGCATAGGGACAGGGAACGAGCAGTACTTC.

The genes are TRBV4-3 and TRBJ1-1, with D hard to call. Trimming took off 5 bases at V and 4 bases at J, with 11 bases between the two ends. CDR1 is LGHNA and CDR2 is YSLEER in the germline V gene. The CDR3 totals 13 residues. In DNA form, the CDR3 reads TGCGCCAGCAGCTACACTTTGGGCACTGAAGCTTTCTTT. Encoded protein: CASSYTLGTEAFF.

The genes are TRBV6-6 and TRBJ1-2; D remains ambiguous. The V end lost 6 bases, the J end lost 3 bases, and 5 bases lay between the germline ends. Germline loops: CDR1 MNHNY, CDR2 SVGAGI (reference sequence). This CDR3 is 11 amino acids long. The CDR3 coding sequence is TGTGCCAGCAGAACACACTATGGCTACACCTTC. Its translation: CASRTHYGYTF.

The rearrangement joins TRBV4-1 to TRBJ1-5; 7 bases fit TRBD1. This CDR3 has 18 amino acids. Germline V gives CDR1 MGHRA, CDR2 YSYEKL. V shed 4 bases and J 7 bases; nucleotides not matched to a gene: 19. The CDR3 region is CASSPPSGAGGIEQPQHF. Here the CDR3 DNA reads TGCGCCAGCAGCCCACCCAGTGGGGCAGGGGGGATAGAACAGCCCCAGCATTTT.

This chain links TRBV6-5 with TRBJ2-5, with TRBD1 matching 11 bases. J gave up 4 bases and V 2 bases, and 3 bases lay outside the gene matches. This CDR3 spans 15 amino acids. Germline V gene sequence: CDR1 MNHEY, CDR2 SVGAGI. CDR3 in DNA: TGTGCCAGCAGTTACCCTGGACAGGGGGCAGAGACCCAGTACTTC. This sequence encodes CASSYPGQGAETQYF.

The V and J genes are TRBV15 and TRBJ1-1; no reliable D call. V was pared by 0 bases and J by 0 bases, with 5 bases between. Germline CDR1 and CDR2: LNHNV and YYDKDF (reference sequence). This CDR3 contains 14 residues. The DNA of the CDR3 is TGTGCCACCAGCAGAGATCTTATGAACACTGAAGCTTTCTTT. Protein product: CATSRDLMNTEAFF.

V gene TRBV6-5 combines with J gene TRBJ2-2, with D possibly matching TRBD2 (6 bases). The germline V and J ends were trimmed by 5 bases and 0 bases, with 10 bases remaining between them. This CDR3 comprises 15 residues. The germline V gene has CDR1 MNHEY and CDR2 SVGAGI. CDR3 in amino acids: CASSQGGANTGELFF. In nucleotides, the CDR3 is TGTGCCAGCAGTCAAGGCGGGGCGAACACCGGGGAGCTGTTTTTT.

This chain joins TRBV7-6 and TRBJ1-3; D gene uncertain. V lost 1 base and J lost 0, with 16 bases in between. The germline V gene encodes CDR1 SGHVS and CDR2 FNYEAQ. This CDR3 comprises 18 residues. The CDR3 spells CASSLEAGGPFSGNTIYF. The CDR3 DNA follows: TGTGCCAGCAGCTTAGAGGCAGGCGGACCTTTCTCTGGAAACACCATATATTTT.

V is TRBV19 and J is TRBJ2-5; D not certain. Germline-derived CDR1 and CDR2 are LNHDA and SQIVND (reference sequence). The length of the CDR3 is 12 residues. V was clipped by 6 bases and J by 5 bases, with 10 bases between them. CDR3 bases: TGTGCCAGTAGAAGCACGACGGAGACCCAGTACTTC. It encodes CASRSTTETQYF.

The rearrangement joins TRBV5-4 to TRBJ2-1; no reliable D call. V lost 4 bases and J 5 bases, leaving 7 bases between the germline ends. The CDR3 is 12 amino acids. Germline CDR1 SGHNT, CDR2 YYREEE (reference sequence). CDR3 sequence reads: CASSAPHNEQFF. The CDR3 coding sequence is TGTGCCAGCAGCGCCCCTCACAATGAGCAGTTCTTC.

The genes are TRBV4-1 and TRBJ1-4, with 7 bases matching TRBD1. J was trimmed by 7 bases and V by 4 bases; bases with no gene match: 9. From germline, CDR1 is MGHRA and CDR2 YSYEKL. The CDR3 loop spans 15 amino acids. CDR3 in DNA: TGCGCCAGCAGCCTAACAGGGGCTTATGGTGAAAAACTGTTTTTT. Amino acid sequence: CASSLTGAYGEKLFF.

The chain employs TRBV29-1 and TRBJ2-3; D not resolved. This CDR3 region has 12 residues. The ends were cut back, 4 bases at V and 3 bases at J, with 8 bases in the middle. Germline CDR1 SQVTM, CDR2 ANQGSEA. The CDR3, as DNA: TGCAGCGTTGGTAGCAGTACAGATACGCAGTATTTT. It encodes CSVGSSTDTQYF.

This clone was observed a few times. V is TRBV5-1 and J is TRBJ1-2; the D is unclear. CDR3 length: 17 residues. V dropped 1 base and J dropped 8 bases, with 24 bases sitting between them. CDR1 SGHRS and CDR2 YFSETQ come from the germline V gene. CDR3 nucleotide sequence: TGCGCCAGCAGCTTGAGGGCAGGCCAGGATTGGACGGGAGGCTACACCTTC. Its protein is CASSLRAGQDWTGGYTF.

This clone turned up a few times. The chain uses TRBV27 and TRBJ1-4; weak D call: TRBD1 (5 bases). The germline CDR1 and CDR2 sequences are MNHEY and SMNVEV (reference sequence). The CDR3 has 13 amino acids. V was pared by 5 bases and J by 7 bases, with 11 bases between. The DNA for the CDR3 is TGTGCCAGCAGTATAGGGACGGGTGAAAAACTGTTTTTT. It specifies CASSIGTGEKLFF. The variable domain in full, with the rest retrieved from reference TRBV27 and TRBJ1-4, is EAQVTQNPRYLITVTGKKLTVTCSQNMNHEYMSWYRQDPGLGLRQIYYSMNVEVTDKGDVPEGYKVSRKEKRNFPLILESPSPNQTSLYFCASSIGTGEKLFFGSGTQLSVL.

This clone was detected only a few times. V usage is TRBV27 and J usage is TRBJ2-7; no reliable D call. Trimming shortened V by 2 bases and J by 4 bases, and 9 bases separated the two germline ends. Per germline, CDR1 MNHEY and CDR2 SMNVEV (reference sequence). The length of the CDR3 is 13 residues. CDR3 DNA: TGTGCCAGCAGTTTAGGCGGTGGGTACGAGCAGTACTTC. Translation: CASSLGGGYEQYF.

CDR3 in DNA: TGTGCCAGCTCCCGGGGGTGGGACAGGGTTTATGAGCAGTTCTTC. Translating it yields CASSRGWDRVYEQFF. The rearrangement links TRBV27 to TRBJ2-1, with 9 nucleotides matching TRBD1. Unmatched junction bases numbered 13, after V lost 8 bases and J lost 8 bases. This CDR3 region has 15 residues. CDR1 is MNHEY and CDR2 is SMNVEV in the germline V gene (reference sequence).

This clone was picked up one time. The V gene is TRBV6-1, the J gene TRBJ2-1; D unclear. The CDR3 totals 14 residues. In germline, CDR1 is MNHNS, CDR2 SASEGT. V was pared by 1 base and J by 4 bases, with 8 bases between. This CDR3 reads CASSEEVKYNEQFF. The CDR3 DNA reads TGTGCCAGCAGTGAAGAGGTCAAGTACAATGAGCAGTTCTTC.

The rearrangement uses TRBV10-3 and TRBJ1-3, with 8 bases fitting TRBD1. Unmatched junction bases numbered 4, after V lost 9 bases and J lost 0 bases. Germline V gives CDR1 ENHRY, CDR2 SYGVKD. The CDR3 has 14 residues. The CDR3 loop reads CAMGDRPSGNTIYF. The CDR3 DNA sequence: TGTGCCATGGGGGACAGGCCCTCTGGAAACACCATATATTTT.